Reported below is one T cell receptor (beta chain). Its binding antigen is unknown. No per-base quality is available; no much larger clone lies one base away. V and J are trimmed by 6 bases and 5 bases, and the gene matches miss 5 bases of the junction. Inclusive of the bounding cysteine and phenylalanine, the CDR3 is 15 residues long. Only the CDR3 portion is preserved as DNA: 45 bases, with reading frame beginning at the first base. CDR1 is given as MNHEY and CDR2 as SVGAGI, both from the germline V gene. Using the deep immunoSEQ assay, multiplex PCR amplified TCR CDR3 regions from genomic DNA. For each cell subset, the extracted genomic DNA was distributed evenly across all wells of several immunoSEQ 96-well plates, and each plate served as one replicate. For sorted subsets, approximately 200 ng of genomic DNA, equivalent to 30,000 or so T cell genomes, went into each replicate PCR. The purified libraries were quantified using a Qubit 3.0 fluorometer, sized with a Bioanalyzer 2100, and then quantified again using the KAPA Library Quantification kit. Every immunoSEQ 96-well plate was sequenced on a separate single-read 150-cycle Illumina NextSeq 550 flow cell. Concerning the study's data processing: Because the immunoSEQ output included only junctional sequences and no quality scores, the filtering could not be the same as the filtering used for full-length reads. Sequences were annotated with PyIR, a Python wrapper for IgBLAST v1.9, and V/J genes and CDR3 were assigned using IMGT germline references. Reads were filtered out if the reads had weak V/J assignments (E-value above 1e-6), no CDR3, stop codons, out-of-frame junctions, or ambiguous translated residues. A V3J clonotype was defined by an identical inferred V gene, J gene, and CDR3 amino acid sequence. Percentage overlap between repertoires was computed as shared unique clonotypes divided by the size of the smaller repertoire. RTK rarefaction, the Chao1 estimator, and Recon v2.1 estimates of unobserved clonotypes were used to assess repertoire richness. For all TCRbeta clonotypes obtained by the gDNA method from a few donors, generation probabilities were computed with OLGA. This is the immuneACCESS table as TCRdb keeps it, with only in-frame sequences that have V and J called. A part of the clones is gone; compared with another copy, unresolved V genes explain less than half, and the rest is unexplained. The DNA gave D and trimming, while V, J and clone size come from that table. For this sample the table gives 1.5 million to 2.5 million clones, of which 85% to 95% were detected only once. Under 1.5% of the sample rests with the top ten.

The entry originates in a study of shared clonotypes between healthy human individuals (dated by TCRdb to about 2020). Context from the whole study: The cohort included a few men and a couple of women between 18 and 49 years of age. Libraries were prepared and TCR repertoires were sequenced by different laboratories using diverse techniques, in order to increase sequencing depth and limit assay-specific biases. For each donor, CD4 naive and CD4 memory were each run on three plates, CD8 naive on two plates, and CD8 memory on one plate. To estimate repertoire size and how much clonotype sharing occurs between individuals, the study deeply sequenced the blood TCR repertoires of roughly 5 healthy adults. Between about 0.9 and 9 billion PBMCs per donor were obtained by leukapheresis.

CD8 naive samples consisted of CD45RO-negative cells that were positively selected for CCR7, yielding a CD45RA+CCR7+ population without TemRA cells. The donors were healthy, HIV-negative adults with no recently reported acute infections or vaccinations. All donors were Caucasian adults living in Nashville, Tennessee, USA. After blood collection by leukapheresis, PBMCs were isolated using Ficoll-Histopaque density gradient centrifugation and then cryopreserved in the vapor phase of liquid nitrogen. Analytical flow cytometry was used to check the purity and quantity of each magnetically sorted T cell population. Genomic DNA was isolated from every sorted fraction and measured by UV absorbance on a Nanodrop 2000c. What the study reported, not specific to this receptor: Compared with non-shared clonotypes, clonotypes shared by all four sorted-subset donors had higher generation probabilities. Pairwise subsampling indicated that sequencing depth was expected to affect the degree of clonotype sharing among donors. Rarefaction of sorted-subset datasets indicated incomplete sequencing despite the large sequencing depth. Sampling was restricted to blood, and TCR repertoires in tissue are likely to differ from TCR repertoires in blood. Sharing across a few donors was observed for about 5% of naive CD4, over 3% of naive CD8, 2% to 2.5% of memory CD4, and less than 0.45% of memory CD8 clonotypes. The genetic and exposure-history diversity represented was limited by the small number of donors. Naive subsets generally had larger estimated clonotype richness than memory subsets did.

The sequence joins TRBV6-5 to TRBJ2-3; TRBD2 aligns with 13 central bases. The clonotype was recovered from a young man in good health. Sequencing input: naive CD8+ T cells sorted from blood. The meaning of the sample's cell subset or site label: CD45RA+CCR7+. CDR3 region: CASRLAGGPLDTQYF. The DNA sequence is as follows: TGTGCCAGCAGACTAGCGGGGGGGCCTTTAGATACGCAGTATTTT.